A selection of T cell receptor beta chains follows, all from one sample in a study of blood T cell repertoires in COVID-19. TCRdb keeps only in-frame clones here, not all; method: immunoSEQ multiplex PCR. Found here are some 74,000 clones, about 80% of them singletons; the top ten hold about 43%. Sample: peripheral blood. Receptors were obtained from a man at least 80 years old with acute or convalescent COVID-19. The CDR3 runs from the conserved cysteine through the conserved F or W. Fields, in order: J gene, clone size, V gene, D gene, CDR3 DNA, CDR3 protein. D genes are given only for firm matches. Some rows mark clone size as missing; the rest say once, few, many or name a class of expanded clone.

>TRBJ1-5|NA|TRBV28|NA
TGTGCCAGCAGGGGAGACATTATCCAGCATTTT
CASRGDIIQHF
>TRBJ1-2|NA|TRBV5-4|NA
TGTGCCAGCAGCTCAGGGTTGGCTAACTATGGCTACACCTTC
CASSSGLANYGYTF
>TRBJ1-5|NA|TRBV2|TRBD1
TGTGCCACTACCCCCGAGACAGGGTATCAGCCCCAGCATTTT
CATTPETGYQPQHF
>TRBJ1-2|NA|TRBV19|NA
TGTGCCAGTAGTATGGAGGGAGGGGATGGCTACACCTTC
CASSMEGGDGYTF
>TRBJ2-7|NA|TRBV9|TRBD1
TGTGCCAGCAGCGTAGCCCCGGACAGGGTCTACGAGCAGTACTTC
CASSVAPDRVYEQYF
>TRBJ2-3|NA|TRBV7-8|TRBD2
TGTGCCAGCAGCTTAGTTTTAGCGGGGGTGAGCACAGATACGCAGTATTTT
CASSLVLAGVSTDTQYF
>TRBJ1-2|NA|TRBV7-2|TRBD1
TGTGCCAGCAGCCCGGGGAGGACAGGGGGACCAAATGGCTACACCTTC
CASSPGRTGGPNGYTF
>TRBJ2-2|NA|TRBV7-9|NA
TGTGCCAGCAAATACGGGGGGCAGGCCACCGGGGAGCTGTTTTTT
CASKYGGQATGELFF
>TRBJ1-6|NA|TRBV6-4|NA
TGTGCCAGCAGGGTGAGCTTGGATTCACCCCTCCACTTT
CASRVSLDSPLHF
>TRBJ2-3|NA|TRBV19|TRBD2
TGTGCCAGTAGTTTATCAGCGGGAGGTGGGACAGATACGCAGTATTTT
CASSLSAGGGTDTQYF
>TRBJ2-1|NA|TRBV24-1|TRBD2
TGTGCCACCAGTGATCCGACTAGCGGGCCTGTCAATGAGCAGTTCTTC
CATSDPTSGPVNEQFF
>TRBJ2-7|NA|TRBV11-2|TRBD2
TGTGCCAGCAGCTCGGGGGGTGGGGATCCCTCCTACGAGCAGTACTTC
CASSSGGGDPSYEQYF
>TRBJ2-3|NA|TRBV18|TRBD1
TGTGCCAGCTCACCACCTGGGACAGGGGGCCGAGATACGCAGTATTTT
CASSPPGTGGRDTQYF
>TRBJ1-1|NA|TRBV18|NA
TGTGCCAGCTCACCAATCGAGTACACTGAAGCTTTCTTT
CASSPIEYTEAFF
>TRBJ1-4|NA|TRBV5-5|TRBD1
TGTGCCAGCAGCTTGGGGGCAGGGGGCCGAGCTAATGAAAAACTGTTTTTT
CASSLGAGGRANEKLFF
>TRBJ1-3|NA|TRBV4-3|TRBD1
TGCGCCAGCAGCCTCCGGACAGGGCAAGGAAACACCATATATTTT
CASSLRTGQGNTIYF
>TRBJ2-5|NA|TRBV7-6|NA
TGTGCCAGCAGCTCGCAAACCTGGGACACCCAAGAGACCCAGTACTTC
CASSSQTWDTQETQYF
>TRBJ2-1|few|TRBV5-1|NA
TGCGCCAGCAGCTTGGACAGCCTGAGCTACAATGAGCAGTTCTTC
CASSLDSLSYNEQFF
>TRBJ2-1|NA|TRBV2|TRBD2
TGTGCCAGCACGGTACGCGGGGGGCCTAATGAGCAGTTCTTC
CASTVRGGPNEQFF
>TRBJ2-7|NA|TRBV5-4|TRBD1
TGTGCCAGCAGCTCGGACAGGGGCGGGCGCGAGCAGTACTTC
CASSSDRGGREQYF
>TRBJ1-1|NA|TRBV6-2/TRBV6-3|TRBD1
TGTGCCAGCAGTCTGACAGGGATGAACACTGAAGCTTTCTTT
CASSLTGMNTEAFF
>TRBJ1-1|NA|TRBV3-1/TRBV3-2|TRBD1
TGTGCCAGCAGCCCCGGACAGGGTACGTACACTGAAGCTTTCTTT
CASSPGQGTYTEAFF
>TRBJ1-5|NA|TRBV11-1|NA
TGTGCCAGCAGCTTACAGGTTCTCATTGACAATCAGCCCCAGCATTTT
CASSLQVLIDNQPQHF
>TRBJ2-7|NA|TRBV7-2|TRBD2
TGTGCCAGTCGAGGGCCTAGCGGGGGTCCTCAGTACTTC
CASRGPSGGPQYF
>TRBJ2-1|NA|TRBV15|TRBD2
TGTGCCACCAGCCCAATGGGACAGGGGGGACTAGCGGGAGGCAATGAGCAGTTCTTC
CATSPMGQGGLAGGNEQFF
>TRBJ2-2|NA|TRBV4-2|TRBD1
TGTGCCAGCAGCCAAGGACAGGGATCGAACACCGGGGAGCTGTTTTTT
CASSQGQGSNTGELFF
>TRBJ1-2|few|TRBV27|TRBD1
TGTGCCAGCAGCCCCTCGACAGGGGGCTTCTATGGCTACACCTTC
CASSPSTGGFYGYTF
>TRBJ2-3|NA|TRBV24-1|TRBD1
TGTGCCACCAGTGATCTCGGGACAGGGAAATCTAGCACAGATACGCAGTATTTT
CATSDLGTGKSSTDTQYF
>TRBJ2-7|NA|TRBV11-1|NA
TGTGCCAGCAGCTTAACTAACATGGGCGAGCAGTACTTC
CASSLTNMGEQYF
>TRBJ1-1|NA|TRBV10-3|TRBD1
TGTGCCGTCCAACAGGGGTTCGGCACTGAAGCTTTCTTT
CAVQQGFGTEAFF
>TRBJ1-2|once|TRBV24-1|TRBD1
TGTGCCACCCACACTGACAGGGATGGCTACACCTTC
CATHTDRDGYTF
>TRBJ2-7|NA|TRBV7-2|NA
TGTGCCAGCAGCTTCCCTAGGTACGAGCAGTACTTC
CASSFPRYEQYF
>TRBJ2-7|NA|TRBV7-2|TRBD2
TGTGCCAGCAGAACTAGCGTGTCCTCCTACGAGCAGTACTTC
CASRTSVSSYEQYF
>TRBJ1-2|NA|TRBV7-2|TRBD1
TGTGCCAGCAGCTACTCCGGGACAGCGGACTATGGCTACACCTTC
CASSYSGTADYGYTF
>TRBJ1-1|NA|TRBV12-3/TRBV12-4|TRBD1
TGTGCCAGCATGAGCAGGGGGCCTGAAGCTTTCTTT
CASMSRGPEAFF
>TRBJ1-6|NA|TRBV27|NA
TGTGCCAGCAGGCTAAATTCGATTAATTCACCCCTCCACTTT
CASRLNSINSPLHF
>TRBJ2-1|NA|TRBV7-2|TRBD2
TGTGCCAGCAGCTTAATTCCAGCGGGAGGGCGTAATGAGCAGTTCTTC
CASSLIPAGGRNEQFF
>TRBJ2-7|NA|TRBV5-1|TRBD1
TGCGCCAGCAGCTCTGGCAGGGGGCTTTACCACGAGCAGTACTTC
CASSSGRGLYHEQYF
>TRBJ2-7|NA|TRBV18|TRBD1
TGTGCCAGCTCACCATCTTCGACAGGGAGCGAGCAGTACTTC
CASSPSSTGSEQYF
>TRBJ1-1|NA|TRBV5-4|TRBD1
TGTGCCAGCAGCTTGTCGGAGGGGGCTAACACTGAAGCTTTCTTT
CASSLSEGANTEAFF
>TRBJ1-5|NA|TRBV7-2|TRBD1
TGTGCCAGCAGCTCTCAGGGGGATCAGCCCCAGCATTTT
CASSSQGDQPQHF
>TRBJ2-6|NA|TRBV5-1|NA
TGCGCCAGCAGCTGGGGGGGACAGGCTGGGGCCAACGTCCTGACTTTC
CASSWGGQAGANVLTF
>TRBJ1-1|NA|TRBV5-1|TRBD1
TGCGCCAGCAGCATCGACAGGGATTTAGGGACTGAAGCTTTCTTT
CASSIDRDLGTEAFF
>TRBJ2-1|NA|TRBV7-9|TRBD2
TGTGCCAGCAGCCCCCGGACTAGCACCCTCAATGAGCAGTTCTTC
CASSPRTSTLNEQFF
>TRBJ1-2|NA|TRBV28|NA
TGTGCCAGCAGTGAACAGGGATCACCCACCCGCTGGACCTTC
CASSEQGSPTRWTF
>TRBJ2-6|NA|TRBV5-8|NA
TGTGTCTCGGGGGACGGGAGCGCCTCTGGGGCCAACGTCCTGACTTTC
CVSGDGSASGANVLTF
>TRBJ2-2|NA|TRBV9|TRBD2
TGTGCCAGTACACCGGGACTAGCAAACACCGGGGAGCTGTTTTTT
CASTPGLANTGELFF
>TRBJ1-1|NA|TRBV7-8|NA
TGTGCCAGCAGCTTATATCAGTACGCTGAAGCTTTCTTT
CASSLYQYAEAFF
>TRBJ1-2|NA|TRBV11-2|NA
TGTGCCAGCAGCTTAGATTCCCCTCGGGCAGGGCTAGGCTACACCTTC
CASSLDSPRAGLGYTF
>TRBJ2-2|NA|TRBV5-1|TRBD1
TGCGCCAGCAGCGGACAGGCTTCCGGGGAGCTGTTTTTT
CASSGQASGELFF
>TRBJ2-7|NA|TRBV6-6|TRBD1
TGTGCCAGCGAGGGACAGGGGTACTACGAGCAGTACTTC
CASEGQGYYEQYF
>TRBJ2-3|NA|TRBV10-3|NA
TGTGCCTCTCTGGACAGTAGGGGCACAGATACGCAGTATTTT
CASLDSRGTDTQYF
>TRBJ1-4|few|TRBV4-1|TRBD1
TGCGCCAGCAGAGTCAGGGGGCTTGGTGAAAAACTGTTTTTT
CASRVRGLGEKLFF
>TRBJ2-7|NA|TRBV11-1|TRBD1
TGTGCCAGCAGGGGGACAGGTTCATCAGAGCAGTACTTC
CASRGTGSSEQYF
>TRBJ1-2|NA|TRBV29-1|NA
TGCAGCGTTGAAGACCGGGAGGAGTTTAGGGGCTACACCTTC
CSVEDREEFRGYTF
>TRBJ2-5|NA|TRBV5-1|TRBD1
TGCGCCAGCAGCATACTGGGACAGCAAGAGACCCAGTACTTC
CASSILGQQETQYF
>TRBJ1-2|NA|TRBV5-1|TRBD1
TGCGCCAGCAGCATCGGACAGGGCTTGTCTAACTATGGCTACACCTTC
CASSIGQGLSNYGYTF
>TRBJ1-1|NA|TRBV12-3/TRBV12-4|NA
TGTGCCAGCAGTTTCACGGACACTGAAGCTTTCTTT
CASSFTDTEAFF
>TRBJ2-5|NA|TRBV29-1|TRBD1
TGCAGCGTTGCCGGGACAGGGGGCACCTTAGAGACCCAGTACTTC
CSVAGTGGTLETQYF